This is a list of T cell receptor beta chains from one sample in a study of T cell repertoires in cytomegalovirus infection. Which antigens these TCRs recognize remains unknown. From the reads, TCRdb called clonotypes with MiXCR, one entry per CDR3 protein. Altogether hundreds of thousands of distinct CDR3 sequences are present, about 30% being singletons, with the ten largest covering roughly 20%. This specimen was cultured PBMCs, taken from culture after CMV antigen stimulation. Receptors were obtained from a human donor in good health (CMV status not recorded). Some clones in this sample may be carry-over from other donors' samples. The CDR3 runs from the conserved cysteine through the conserved F or W. A D gene is named only where the DNA matches it firmly. Where a row states a size, it is once, few, many or the class of an expanded clone; other rows omit it.

d_call clone_size j_call v_call cdr3_nt cdr3_aa
NA NA TRBJ2-1 TRBV12-3/TRBV12-4 TGTGCCAGCAGACTAGCAGTCAGTGAGCAGTTCTTC CASRLAVSEQFF
NA NA TRBJ1-1 TRBV10-3 TGTGCCGCTCGCGGGGGGATGGACACTGAAGCTTTCTTT CAARGGMDTEAFF
TRBD1 few TRBJ2-5 TRBV6-2/TRBV6-3 TGTGCCAGCAGTCAGGGGGCGAACGAAGAGACCCAGTACTTC CASSQGANEETQYF
NA once TRBJ1-4 TRBV7-9 TGTGCCAGCAGCATTAGTCGCACGCGGGGAGGGGAAAAACTGTTTTTT CASSISRTRGGEKLFF
NA few TRBJ1-6 TRBV6-5 TGTGCCAGCACTTACTCGGTCAGATATAATTCACCCCTCCACTTT CASTYSVRYNSPLHF
TRBD1 NA TRBJ2-2 TRBV12-3/TRBV12-4 TGTGCCAGCAGAGCGACAGGGGGCGCAACCGGGGAGCTGTTTTTT CASRATGGATGELFF
TRBD2 few TRBJ2-1 TRBV12-5 TGTGCTAGTGGTTCCCCTCTGTCGGGAGGGACTGAGCAGTTCTTC CASGSPLSGGTEQFF
NA NA TRBJ2-1 TRBV11-2 TGTGCCAGCAGCCGCATTCCGGGAGTAGCATACAATGAGCAGTTCTTC CASSRIPGVAYNEQFF
NA few TRBJ2-6 TRBV29-1 TGCAGCGTGTCTAAAGGGGGAGCGGGGGCCAACGTCCTGACTTTC CSVSKGGAGANVLTF
NA many TRBJ1-1 TRBV12-3/TRBV12-4 TGTGCCAGCAGTCCCAGGTACACTGAAGCTTTCTTT CASSPRYTEAFF
NA NA TRBJ2-3 TRBV4-1 TGCGCCAGCAGCCACGACACAGATACGCAGTATTTT CASSHDTDTQYF
NA NA TRBJ2-1 TRBV15 TGTGCCACCAGCAGACGAGGGCGAGGGATCGATGAGCAGTTCTTC CATSRRGRGIDEQFF
TRBD1 NA TRBJ1-2 TRBV25-1 TGTGCCAGCAGGGGAGCGGGACAGGGCTATGGCTACACCTTC CASRGAGQGYGYTF
TRBD1 NA TRBJ1-2 TRBV2 TGTGCCAGCAGACAGGGGGCCGGTGGCTACACCTTC CASRQGAGGYTF
NA many TRBJ2-5 TRBV7-2 TGTGCCAGCAGCTTAGATTCGGCAGCAGTACACCAAGAGACCCAGTACTTC CASSLDSAAVHQETQYF
NA many TRBJ2-5 TRBV7-2 TGTGCCAGCAGCTTGTTGCCCGTTCTTGAGACCCAGTACTTC CASSLLPVLETQYF